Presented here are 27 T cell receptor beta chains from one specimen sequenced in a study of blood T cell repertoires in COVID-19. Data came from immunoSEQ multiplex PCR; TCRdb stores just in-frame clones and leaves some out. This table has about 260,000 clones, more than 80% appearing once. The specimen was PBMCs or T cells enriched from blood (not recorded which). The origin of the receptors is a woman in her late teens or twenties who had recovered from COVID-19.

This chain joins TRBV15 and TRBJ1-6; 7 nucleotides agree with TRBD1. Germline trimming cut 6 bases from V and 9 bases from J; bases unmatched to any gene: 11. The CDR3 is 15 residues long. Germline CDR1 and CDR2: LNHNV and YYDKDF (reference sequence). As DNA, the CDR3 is TGTGCCACCAGAAACGACAGGGCGGGCGGTTCACCCCTCCACTTT. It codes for CATRNDRAGGSPLHF.

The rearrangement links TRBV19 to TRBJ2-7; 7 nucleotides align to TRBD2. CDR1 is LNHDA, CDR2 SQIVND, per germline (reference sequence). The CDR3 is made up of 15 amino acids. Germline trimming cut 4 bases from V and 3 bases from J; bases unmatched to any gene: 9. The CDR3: CASSTAGEWGYEQYF. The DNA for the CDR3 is TGTGCCAGTAGTACTGCGGGGGAGTGGGGCTACGAGCAGTACTTC.

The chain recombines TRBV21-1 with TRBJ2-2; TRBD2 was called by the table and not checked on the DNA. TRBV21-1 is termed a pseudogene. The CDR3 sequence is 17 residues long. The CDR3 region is CASSLNVRGVNTGELFF. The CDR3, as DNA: TGTGCCAGCAGCTTAAACGTCCGGGGGGTGAACACCGGGGAGCTGTTTTTT.

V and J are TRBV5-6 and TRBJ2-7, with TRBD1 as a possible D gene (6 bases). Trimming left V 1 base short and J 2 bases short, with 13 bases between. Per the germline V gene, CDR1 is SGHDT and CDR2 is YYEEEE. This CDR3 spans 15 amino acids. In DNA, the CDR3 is TGTGCCAGCAGCTTGACAGGGACGATAGCCTACGAGCAGTACTTC. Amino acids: CASSLTGTIAYEQYF. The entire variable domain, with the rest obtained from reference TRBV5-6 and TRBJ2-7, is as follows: DAGVTQSPTHLIKTRGQQVTLRCSPKSGHDTVSWYQQALGQGPQFIFQYYEEEERQRGNFPDRFSGHQFPNYSSELNVNALLLGDSALYLCASSLTGTIAYEQYFGPGTRLTVT.

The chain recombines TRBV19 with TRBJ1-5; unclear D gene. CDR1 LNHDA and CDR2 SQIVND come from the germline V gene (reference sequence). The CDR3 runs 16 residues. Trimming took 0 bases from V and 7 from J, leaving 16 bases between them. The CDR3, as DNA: TGTGCCAGTAGTATAGATGTGCAGTTTGTCCGACAGCCCCAGCATTTT. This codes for CASSIDVQFVRQPQHF.

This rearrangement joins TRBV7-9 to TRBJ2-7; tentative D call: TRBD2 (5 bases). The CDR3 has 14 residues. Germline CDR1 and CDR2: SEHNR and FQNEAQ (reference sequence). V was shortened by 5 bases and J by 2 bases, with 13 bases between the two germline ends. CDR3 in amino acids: CASSGRRYTYEQYF. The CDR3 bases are TGTGCCAGCAGCGGGAGACGCTACACCTACGAGCAGTACTTC.

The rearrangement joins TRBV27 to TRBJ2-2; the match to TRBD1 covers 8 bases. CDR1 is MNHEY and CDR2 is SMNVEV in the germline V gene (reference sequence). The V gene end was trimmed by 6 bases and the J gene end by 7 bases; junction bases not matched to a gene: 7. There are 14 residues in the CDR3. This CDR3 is CASRRQGWDGELFF. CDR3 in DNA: TGTGCCAGCAGACGACAGGGGTGGGACGGGGAGCTGTTTTTT.

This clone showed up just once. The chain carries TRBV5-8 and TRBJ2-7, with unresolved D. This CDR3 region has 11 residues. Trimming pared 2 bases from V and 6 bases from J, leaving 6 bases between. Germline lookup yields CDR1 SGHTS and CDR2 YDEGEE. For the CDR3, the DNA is TGTGCCAGCAGCTTATATCGCGAGCAGTACTTC. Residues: CASSLYREQYF.

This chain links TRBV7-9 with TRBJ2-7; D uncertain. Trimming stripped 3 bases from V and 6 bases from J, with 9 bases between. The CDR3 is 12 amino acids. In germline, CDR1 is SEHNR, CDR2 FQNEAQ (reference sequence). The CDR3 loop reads CASSFGRGEQYF. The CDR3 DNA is TGTGCCAGCAGCTTCGGTCGCGGCGAGCAGTACTTC.

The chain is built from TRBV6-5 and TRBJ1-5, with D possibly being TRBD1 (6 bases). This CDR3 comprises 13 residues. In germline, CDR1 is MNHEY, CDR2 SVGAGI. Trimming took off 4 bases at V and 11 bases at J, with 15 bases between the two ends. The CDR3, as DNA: TGTGCCAGCAGTTCCCTCGGGCAGGGGACCCAGCATTTT. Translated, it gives CASSSLGQGTQHF.

CDR3 in DNA: TGTGCCAGCAGCCGGGAACAGGGGCCTACTAGCACAGATACGCAGTATTTT. This gives the protein CASSREQGPTSTDTQYF. The chain uses TRBV6-2 or TRBV6-3 and TRBJ2-3, with 7 bases lining up with TRBD1. Germline trimming cut 6 bases from V and 0 bases from J; bases unmatched to any gene: 12. Germline CDR1 and CDR2: MNHEY and SVGEGT. The CDR3 consists of 17 residues.

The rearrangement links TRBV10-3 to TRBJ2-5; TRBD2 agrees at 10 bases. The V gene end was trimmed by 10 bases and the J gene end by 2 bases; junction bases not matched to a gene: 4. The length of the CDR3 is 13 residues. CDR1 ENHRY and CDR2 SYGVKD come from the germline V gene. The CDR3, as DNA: TGTGCCACCCGACTAGCGGGTCAAGAGACCCAGTACTTC. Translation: CATRLAGQETQYF.

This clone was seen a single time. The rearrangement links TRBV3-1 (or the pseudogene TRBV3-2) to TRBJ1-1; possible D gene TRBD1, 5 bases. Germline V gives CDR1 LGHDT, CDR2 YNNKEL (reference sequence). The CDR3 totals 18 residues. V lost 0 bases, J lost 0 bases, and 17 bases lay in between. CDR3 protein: CASSQDLEGARVNTEAFF. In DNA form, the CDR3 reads TGTGCCAGCAGCCAAGATCTGGAAGGGGCCAGGGTGAACACTGAAGCTTTCTTT.

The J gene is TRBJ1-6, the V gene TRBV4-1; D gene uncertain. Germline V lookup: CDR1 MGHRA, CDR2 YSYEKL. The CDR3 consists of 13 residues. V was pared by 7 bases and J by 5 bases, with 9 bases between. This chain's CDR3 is CASTGENNSPLHF. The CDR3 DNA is TGCGCCAGCACTGGGGAGAATAATTCACCCCTCCACTTT.

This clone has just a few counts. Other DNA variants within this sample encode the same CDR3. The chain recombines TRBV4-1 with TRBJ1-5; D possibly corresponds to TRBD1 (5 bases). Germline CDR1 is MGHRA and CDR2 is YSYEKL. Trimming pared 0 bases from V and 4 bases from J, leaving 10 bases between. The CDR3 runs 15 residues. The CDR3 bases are TGCGCCAGCAGCCAAGAGGCAGGGCTTAATCAGCCCCAGCATTTT. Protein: CASSQEAGLNQPQHF.

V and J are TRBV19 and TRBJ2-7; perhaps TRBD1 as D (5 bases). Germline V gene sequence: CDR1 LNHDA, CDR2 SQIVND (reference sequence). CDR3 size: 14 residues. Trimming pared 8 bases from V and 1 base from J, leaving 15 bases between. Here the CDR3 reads CASGALGSSYEQYF. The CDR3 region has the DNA TGTGCCAGTGGGGCTTTGGGCTCATCCTACGAGCAGTACTTC.

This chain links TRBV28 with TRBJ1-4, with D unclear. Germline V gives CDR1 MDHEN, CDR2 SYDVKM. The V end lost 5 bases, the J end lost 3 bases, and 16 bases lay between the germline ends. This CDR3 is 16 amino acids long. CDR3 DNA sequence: TGTGCCAGCAGTCTATTCTCAGGAATGGCTAATGAAAAACTGTTTTTT. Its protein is CASSLFSGMANEKLFF. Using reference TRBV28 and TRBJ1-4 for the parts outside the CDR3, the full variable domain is DVKVTQSSRYLVKRTGEKVFLECVQDMDHENMFWYRQDPGLGLRLIYFSYDVKMKEKGDIPEGYSVSREKKERFSLILESASTNQTSMYLCASSLFSGMANEKLFFGSGTQLSVL.

This CDR3 is CASSLVRTGELFF. CDR3 DNA: TGTGCCAGCAGCTTAGTCAGAACAGGGGAGCTGTTTTTT. The chain recombines TRBV7-8 with TRBJ2-2, with D uncertain. Looked up from germline, CDR1 is SGHVS and CDR2 is FQNEAQ. This CDR3 is 13 amino acids long. Trimming took off 1 base at V and 8 bases at J, with 8 bases between the two ends.

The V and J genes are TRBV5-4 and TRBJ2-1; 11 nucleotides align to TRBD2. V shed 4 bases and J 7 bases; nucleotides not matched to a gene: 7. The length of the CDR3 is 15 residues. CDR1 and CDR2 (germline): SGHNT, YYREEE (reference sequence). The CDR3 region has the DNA TGTGCCAGCAGCCCTGGGACTAGCGGCTTGAATGAGCAGTTCTTC. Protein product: CASSPGTSGLNEQFF.

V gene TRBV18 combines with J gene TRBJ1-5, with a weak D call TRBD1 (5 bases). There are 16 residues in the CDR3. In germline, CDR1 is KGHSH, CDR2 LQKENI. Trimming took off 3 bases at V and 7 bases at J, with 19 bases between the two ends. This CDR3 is CASSPTLDPGGQPQHF. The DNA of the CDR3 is TGTGCCAGCTCACCTACATTAGACCCCGGGGGACAGCCCCAGCATTTT.

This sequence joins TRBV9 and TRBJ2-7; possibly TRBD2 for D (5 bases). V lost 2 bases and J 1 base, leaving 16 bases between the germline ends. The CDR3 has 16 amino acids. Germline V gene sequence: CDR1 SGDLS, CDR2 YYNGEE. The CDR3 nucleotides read TGTGCCAGCAGCGTTGGCCATTTGGGAGATTCCTACGAGCAGTACTTC. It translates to CASSVGHLGDSYEQYF.

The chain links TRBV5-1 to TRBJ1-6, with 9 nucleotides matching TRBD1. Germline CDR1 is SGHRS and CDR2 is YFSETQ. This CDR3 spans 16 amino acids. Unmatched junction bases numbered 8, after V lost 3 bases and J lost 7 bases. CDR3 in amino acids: CASSSTGTGWNSPLHF. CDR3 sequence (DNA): TGCGCCAGCAGCTCGACCGGGACAGGGTGGAATTCACCCCTCCACTTT.

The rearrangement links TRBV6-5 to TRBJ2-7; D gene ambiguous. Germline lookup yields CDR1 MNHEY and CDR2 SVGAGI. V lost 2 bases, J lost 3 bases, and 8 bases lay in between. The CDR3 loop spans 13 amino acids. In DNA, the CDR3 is TGTGCCAGCAGTTACGGCCGACACTACGAGCAGTACTTC. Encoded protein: CASSYGRHYEQYF.

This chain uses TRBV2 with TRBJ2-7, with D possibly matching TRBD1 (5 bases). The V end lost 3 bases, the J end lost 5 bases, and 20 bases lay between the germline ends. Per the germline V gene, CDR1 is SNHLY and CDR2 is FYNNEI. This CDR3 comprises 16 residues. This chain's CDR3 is CASSDIPGFTFDEQYF. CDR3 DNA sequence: TGTGCCAGCAGTGATATTCCAGGGTTTACTTTCGACGAGCAGTACTTC.

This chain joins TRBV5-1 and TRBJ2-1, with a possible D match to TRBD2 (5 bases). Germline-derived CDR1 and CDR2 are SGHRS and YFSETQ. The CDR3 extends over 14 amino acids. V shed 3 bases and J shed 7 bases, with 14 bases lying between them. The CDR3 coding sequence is TGCGCCAGCAGCTATATCCAAGGAGGTAATGAGCAGTTCTTC. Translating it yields CASSYIQGGNEQFF.

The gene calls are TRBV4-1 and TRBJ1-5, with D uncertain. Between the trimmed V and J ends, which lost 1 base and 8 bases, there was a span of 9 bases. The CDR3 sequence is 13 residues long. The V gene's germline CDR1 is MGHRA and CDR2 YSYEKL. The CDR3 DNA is TGCGCCAGCAGCCAAGGGACTCTGGAGCCCCAGCATTTT. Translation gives CASSQGTLEPQHF.

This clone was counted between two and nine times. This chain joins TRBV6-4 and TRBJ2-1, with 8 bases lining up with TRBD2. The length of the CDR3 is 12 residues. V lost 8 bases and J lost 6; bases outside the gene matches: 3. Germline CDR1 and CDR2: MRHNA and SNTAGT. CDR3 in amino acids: CASGSGGNEQFF. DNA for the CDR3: TGTGCCAGCGGGAGCGGGGGCAATGAGCAGTTCTTC.